This T cell receptor (beta chain) was identified in a study of CD8+ T cells in alopecia areata. Across the study: The share of scalp area affected provided the severity score for treated patients.

This clone was observed a handful of times. Its antigen is as yet unknown. TCR sequencing used cDNA made by reverse transcription of extracted RNA. TCRdb keeps only in-frame clones here, not all; method: immunoSEQ multiplex PCR. The sample consists of roughly 120,000 clones, about 59% of them appearing once. CDR3 length: 18 residues. The junction had 11 bases not matched to a gene; V was cut back by 1 base and J by 1 base. The germline V gene encodes CDR1 MGHRA and CDR2 YSYEKL. Treatment indicated: oral pan-JAK inhibitor, 5-10 mg twice daily. Points from the study as a whole: Both scalp clonality and the expanded CD8+ clones among the top 100 showed a significant decrease with tofacitinib. One nonresponder makes the tie between baseline CD8+ expansion and response uncertain.

This TCR was recovered from a human donor with alopecia areata. The material was CD8+ T cells sorted from blood, obtained at week 24, from a patient treated with tofacitinib. The gene calls are TRBV4-1 and TRBJ2-7, with TRBD2 matching over 9 bases. The CDR3: CASSQGPASGVRSYEQYF. The DNA of the CDR3 is TGCGCCAGCAGCCAAGGCCCGGCTAGCGGGGTGCGATCCTACGAGCAGTACTTC.